The 14 T cell receptor beta chains in this list originate from one sample, sequenced in a study of T cell responses to AZD1222 COVID-19 vaccine. The table came from immunoSEQ multiplex PCR; TCRdb's copy has only in-frame clones and leaves some out. The sample contains 90,000 to 120,000 clones, 75% to 90% of which appear only once. This material consisted of peripheral blood, taken on day 0 of AZD1222 vaccination. Receptors originate from an adult in good health.

The chain uses TRBV5-1 and TRBJ1-5; 11 bases are shared with TRBD1. The CDR3 covers 18 residues. J lost 3 bases, V lost 0 bases, and 8 bases had no gene match. Germline CDR1 is SGHRS and CDR2 is YFSETQ. The chain's CDR3 is CASSLGTGGSYLNQPQHF. The CDR3 DNA is TGCGCCAGCAGCTTGGGGACAGGGGGCTCTTATCTCAATCAGCCCCAGCATTTT.

V usage is TRBV2 and J usage is TRBJ1-5; D is uncertain. The germline CDR1 and CDR2 sequences are SNHLY and FYNNEI. This CDR3 spans 15 amino acids. V lost 2 bases, J lost 0 bases, and 8 bases lay in between. CDR3: CASSELIVSNQPQHF. CDR3 nucleotides: TGTGCCAGCAGTGAATTGATTGTTAGCAATCAGCCCCAGCATTTT. The whole variable domain, remainder taken from reference TRBV2 and TRBJ1-5, is EPEVTQTPSHQVTQMGQEVILRCVPISNHLYFYWYRQILGQKVEFLVSFYNNEISEKSEIFDDQFSVERPDGSNFTLKIRSTKLEDSAMYFCASSELIVSNQPQHFGDGTRLSIL.

The CDR3 sequence is CASSFTGGEAFF. The CDR3 DNA sequence: TGTGCCAGCAGCTTCACTGGTGGTGAAGCTTTCTTT. The rearrangement links TRBV5-6 to TRBJ1-1, with D unclear. The CDR3 runs to 12 residues. V was cut by 2 bases and J by 7 bases, with 9 bases left in between. Germline assignment: CDR1 SGHDT and CDR2 YYEEEE.

Notes on this clone: Because it lacks the conserved phenylalanine or tryptophan at the end, this CDR3 is likely a read error. The DNA is left out, because the CDR3 cannot be placed on it with certainty; the CDR3 is given as TCRdb lists it. The chain uses TRBV21-1 and TRBJ1-2. TRBV21-1 is assigned pseudogene status. Termini included, the CDR3 measures 10 amino acids. The CDR3 protein is CASSKALIEM.

The chain links TRBV6-6 to TRBJ1-1; D gene ambiguous. V lost 2 bases, J lost 3 bases, and 4 bases lay in between. CDR1 is MNHNY, CDR2 SVGAGI, per germline (reference sequence). The CDR3 loop spans 12 amino acids. CDR3 region: CASSYQDTEAFF. DNA of the CDR3: TGTGCCAGCAGTTACCAGGACACTGAAGCTTTCTTT.

The J gene is TRBJ2-2, the V gene TRBV6-2 or TRBV6-3; D call uncertain. Between the trimmed V and J ends, which lost 2 bases and 4 bases, there was a span of 11 bases. This CDR3 has 15 amino acids. The germline V gene has CDR1 MNHEY and CDR2 SVGEGT. CDR3 residues: CASSYKNIFTGELFF. DNA for the CDR3: TGTGCCAGCAGTTACAAGAATATCTTCACCGGGGAGCTGTTTTTT.

This clone was counted only a few times. The rearrangement uses TRBV4-3 and TRBJ2-1; 7 bases match TRBD1. CDR1 is LGHNA and CDR2 is YSLEER in the germline V gene. The CDR3 sequence is 16 residues long. The V segment lost 0 bases and the J segment 2 bases; nucleotides outside the gene matches: 4. The CDR3 DNA is TGCGCCAGCAGCCAAGATGTGCAGGGGGCCTACAATGAGCAGTTCTTC. The encoded protein is CASSQDVQGAYNEQFF.

J is TRBJ2-3 and V is TRBV7-2, with 13 bases that match TRBD2. With V trimmed by 5 bases and J by 1 base, 12 bases remained unmatched. CDR1 is SGHTA and CDR2 is FQGNSA in the germline V gene. The CDR3 runs 19 residues. The CDR3 sequence is CASSPLPGLAGIGTDTQYF. The CDR3 DNA sequence: TGTGCCAGCAGCCCCCTTCCGGGACTAGCGGGGATTGGCACAGATACGCAGTATTTT.

V usage is TRBV30 and J usage is TRBJ2-3; 10 bases line up with TRBD1. CDR3 size: 14 residues. Trimming cost V 1 base and J 5 bases; bases outside gene matches: 3. Germline values: CDR1 GTSNPN, CDR2 SVGIG (reference sequence). The CDR3 DNA is TGTGCCTGGAGTGGGACAGGGGGTATAGATACGCAGTATTTT. Residues: CAWSGTGGIDTQYF.

The CDR3 region is CASSPGLAGYNEQFF. CDR3 coding DNA: TGTGCCAGCAGTCCCGGACTAGCGGGGTACAATGAGCAGTTCTTC. The rearrangement joins TRBV6-5 to TRBJ2-1; 12 bases line up with TRBD2. The CDR3 totals 15 residues. With 5 bases clipped from V and 4 bases from J, the junction kept 3 bases outside the gene matches. CDR1 is MNHEY and CDR2 is SVGAGI in the germline V gene.

The genes are TRBV11-1 and TRBJ2-5; the D gene is possibly TRBD1 (6 bases). The CDR3 totals 16 residues. In germline, CDR1 is SGHAT, CDR2 FQDESV (reference sequence). Between the trimmed V and J ends, which lost 5 bases and 1 base, there was a span of 17 bases. CDR3 sequence reads: CASSPRGRRSQETQYF. In nucleotides, the CDR3 is TGTGCCAGCAGCCCCAGGGGCAGACGTTCCCAAGAGACCCAGTACTTC.

The chain recombines TRBV7-2 with TRBJ1-3; 7 nucleotides line up with TRBD1. Germline V gene data show CDR1 as SGHTA and CDR2 as FQGNSA. V gave up 0 bases and J gave up 0 bases; unmatched junction bases: 2. This CDR3 spans 16 amino acids. This CDR3 is CASSLAGTASGNTIYF. The CDR3 DNA follows: TGTGCCAGCAGCTTAGCGGGGACAGCCTCTGGAAACACCATATATTTT.

This clone was recorded only once. The genes are TRBV9 and TRBJ2-2, with 7 bases that match TRBD2. The trim removed 3 bases at V and 6 bases at J, leaving 11 bases unmatched. The CDR3 has 16 residues. Per the germline V gene, CDR1 is SGDLS and CDR2 is YYNGEE. CDR3 nucleotide sequence: TGTGCCAGCAGCGCCCGAGCGGGGTCGGGGGCCGGGGAGCTGTTTTTT. Translating it yields CASSARAGSGAGELFF.

This chain connects TRBV5-1 to TRBJ2-6, with unresolved D. Germline assignment: CDR1 SGHRS and CDR2 YFSETQ. The CDR3 has 10 residues. V shed 4 bases and J shed 18 bases, with 11 bases lying between them. The CDR3 is CASSDNLETF. In DNA, the CDR3 is TGCGCCAGCAGCGACAACCTTGAGACTTTC.